This is a list of T cell receptor beta chains from one sample in a study of CD8 T cells in ankylosing spondylitis. TCRdb used MiXCR to reprocess the 5' RACE reads, holding one entry per CDR3 protein. The sample lists roughly 160,000 distinct CDR3 sequences; 11% were seen once. Material: blood, either unsorted or a sorted T cell fraction (not recorded which). Receptors were obtained from a male donor with ankylosing spondylitis or in good health (not recorded which). The CDR3 runs from the conserved cysteine through the conserved F or W. Each record gives: V gene, clone size, D gene, J gene, CDR3 protein, CDR3 DNA. The D gene is left open where the match is weak. A clone size is listed for some rows: how often the clone was seen (once, few, many), or a class if it is expanded.

V: TRBV20-1; size: few; D: -; J: TRBJ2-3; CDR3: CAKKASGTDTQYF; DNA: TGTGCTAAGAAGGCTAGCGGCACAGATACGCAGTATTTT
V: TRBV29-1; size: -; D: -; J: TRBJ2-3; CDR3: CSVTVRAGDTDTQYF; DNA: TGCAGCGTTACCGTGAGGGCCGGGGACACAGATACGCAGTATTTT
V: TRBV5-1; size: -; D: TRBD2; J: TRBJ2-1; CDR3: CASSLGPAGGYNEQFF; DNA: TGCGCCAGCAGCTTGGGCCCAGCGGGAGGTTACAATGAGCAGTTCTTC
V: TRBV12-3/TRBV12-4; size: few; D: -; J: TRBJ2-3; CDR3: CASSFVGPTDTQYF; DNA: TGTGCCAGCAGTTTTGTGGGCCCCACAGATACGCAGTATTTT
V: TRBV4-1; size: -; D: -; J: TRBJ1-1; CDR3: CGSSQAPTGNTEAFF; DNA: TGCGGCAGCAGCCAAGCCCCGACAGGGAACACTGAAGCTTTCTTT
V: TRBV20-1; size: many; D: TRBD2; J: TRBJ2-1; CDR3: CSARSGLAGMDEQFF; DNA: TGCAGTGCTAGATCGGGACTAGCGGGAATGGATGAGCAGTTCTTC
V: TRBV10-3; size: many; D: -; J: TRBJ2-7; CDR3: CAISETWERNKEQYF; DNA: TGTGCCATCAGTGAGACGTGGGAGCGGAATAAAGAGCAGTACTTC
V: TRBV4-2; size: many; D: -; J: TRBJ1-5; CDR3: CASSQAGGYNQPQHF; DNA: TGTGCCAGCAGCCAAGCGGGGGGATACAATCAGCCCCAGCATTTT
V: TRBV14; size: -; D: -; J: TRBJ2-7; CDR3: CASSQAKTQQYF; DNA: TGTGCCAGCAGCCAAGCGAAAACCCAGCAGTACTTC
V: TRBV4-3; size: -; D: TRBD2; J: TRBJ2-3; CDR3: CASSQAGLAGRDTQYF; DNA: TGCGCCAGCAGCCAAGCGGGTCTAGCGGGGCGAGATACGCAGTATTTT
V: TRBV19; size: few; D: TRBD1; J: TRBJ1-1; CDR3: CVSSVTGTGAMGAFF; DNA: TGTGTCAGTAGTGTTACCGGGACAGGGGCCATGGGAGCTTTCTTT
V: TRBV5-1; size: -; D: -; J: TRBJ2-3; CDR3: CASSLEGGGHTDTQYF; DNA: TGCGCCAGCAGCTTGGAGGGGGGGGGCCACACAGATACGCAGTATTTT
V: TRBV4-1; size: few; D: TRBD2; J: TRBJ2-5; CDR3: CASSQDGAKGRATQYF; DNA: TGCGCCAGCAGCCAAGATGGGGCGAAGGGGAGGGCGACCCAGTACTTC
V: TRBV20-1; size: -; D: TRBD1; J: TRBJ1-4; CDR3: CSARGPGQFNEKLFF; DNA: TGCAGTGCTAGGGGACCGGGACAGTTCAATGAAAAACTGTTTTTT
V: TRBV18; size: -; D: -; J: TRBJ2-1; CDR3: CASSPEPGLSSYNEQFF; DNA: TGTGCCAGCTCACCAGAACCGGGACTGAGCTCCTACAATGAGCAGTTCTTC
V: TRBV20-1; size: many; D: -; J: TRBJ1-5; CDR3: CSARPTGPNQPQHF; DNA: TGCAGTGCTAGACCAACAGGGCCCAATCAGCCCCAGCATTTT
V: TRBV5-1; size: many; D: -; J: TRBJ1-2; CDR3: CASSLQDNYGYTF; DNA: TGCGCCAGCAGCTTACAGGATAACTATGGCTACACCTTC
V: TRBV7-8; size: many; D: TRBD1; J: TRBJ1-5; CDR3: CASSRRTGDFQPQHF; DNA: TGTGCCAGCAGCCGGCGGACAGGGGACTTTCAGCCCCAGCATTTT
V: TRBV2; size: many; D: -; J: TRBJ1-5; CDR3: CASKQGSGGGNQPQHF; DNA: TGTGCCAGTAAACAGGGAAGCGGGGGAGGGAATCAGCCCCAGCATTTT
V: TRBV27; size: -; D: TRBD1; J: TRBJ1-6; CDR3: CASGQGLRNSPLHF; DNA: TGTGCCAGCGGACAGGGTTTGCGAAATTCACCCCTCCACTTT
V: TRBV6-1; size: many; D: TRBD2; J: TRBJ2-5; CDR3: CASSELAGRQETQYF; DNA: TGTGCCAGCAGTGAATTAGCGGGGAGACAAGAGACCCAGTACTTC
V: TRBV5-1; size: many; D: TRBD2; J: TRBJ2-3; CDR3: CASSLAERGGTDTQYF; DNA: TGCGCCAGCAGCTTGGCCGAGCGGGGGGGCACAGATACGCAGTATTTT
V: TRBV12-3/TRBV12-4; size: many; D: -; J: TRBJ1-5; CDR3: CASSKGGDNQPQHF; DNA: TGTGCCAGCAGTAAAGGAGGGGACAATCAGCCCCAGCATTTT
V: TRBV4-1; size: -; D: -; J: TRBJ1-2; CDR3: CASSQDPGRTLYGYTF; DNA: TGCGCCAGCAGCCAAGACCCCGGGCGGACCCTATATGGCTACACCTTC
V: TRBV30; size: -; D: -; J: TRBJ2-5; CDR3: CAGGIGIGETQYF; DNA: TGTGCCGGGGGAATCGGGATTGGGGAGACCCAGTACTTC
V: TRBV7-8; size: many; D: TRBD1; J: TRBJ1-5; CDR3: CASSLARTGNSNQPQHF; DNA: TGTGCCAGCAGCTTAGCCAGGACAGGGAATAGCAATCAGCCCCAGCATTTT
V: TRBV6-1; size: many; D: -; J: TRBJ1-5; CDR3: CASSEDRRSNQPQHF; DNA: TGTGCCAGCAGTGAAGACAGGAGGAGCAATCAGCCCCAGCATTTT
V: TRBV27; size: many; D: TRBD1; J: TRBJ1-4; CDR3: CASMIRGGTNEKLFF; DNA: TGTGCCAGCATGATCAGGGGGGGTACTAATGAAAAACTGTTTTTT
V: TRBV12-3/TRBV12-4; size: many; D: -; J: TRBJ1-3; CDR3: CASSNLEGNTIYF; DNA: TGTGCCAGCAGCAATCTCGAGGGAAACACCATATATTTT
V: TRBV5-4; size: -; D: -; J: TRBJ1-1; CDR3: CASRIGRNTEAFF; DNA: TGTGCCAGCAGGATTGGGCGGAACACTGAAGCTTTCTTT
V: TRBV5-1; size: -; D: TRBD2; J: TRBJ2-7; CDR3: CASSSMQREGREQYF; DNA: TGCGCCAGCAGCTCTATGCAGCGGGAGGGCCGCGAGCAGTACTTC
V: TRBV3-1; size: many; D: -; J: TRBJ1-2; CDR3: CASSQPGNYGYTF; DNA: TGTGCCAGCAGCCAACCAGGGAACTATGGCTACACCTTC
V: TRBV25-1; size: -; D: TRBD1; J: TRBJ1-6; CDR3: CASSGATGTGHSPLHF; DNA: TGTGCCAGCAGTGGTGCAACCGGGACAGGGCACTCACCCCTCCACTTT
V: TRBV20-1; size: few; D: TRBD2; J: TRBJ2-2; CDR3: CSAPLAGAGGGELFF; DNA: TGCAGTGCTCCCCTAGCGGGAGCTGGAGGCGGGGAGCTGTTTTTT
V: TRBV5-1; size: many; D: -; J: TRBJ1-1; CDR3: CASSYRTGPNTEAFF; DNA: TGCGCCAGCAGCTACCGAACAGGGCCGAACACTGAAGCTTTCTTT
V: TRBV12-3/TRBV12-4; size: many; D: TRBD2; J: TRBJ2-2; CDR3: CASSSRLARPPGELFF; DNA: TGTGCCAGCAGTTCCCGACTAGCCCGACCACCCGGGGAGCTGTTTTTT
V: TRBV27; size: -; D: -; J: TRBJ1-6; CDR3: CASSSNTNLAVGTLHF; DNA: TGTGCCAGCAGTTCAAACACCAACTTGGCGGTAGGAACCCTCCACTTT
V: TRBV29-1; size: many; D: TRBD2; J: TRBJ2-3; CDR3: CSVASGGAEDTQYF; DNA: TGCAGCGTAGCTAGCGGGGGGGCCGAAGATACGCAGTATTTT
V: TRBV25-1; size: -; D: -; J: TRBJ1-5; CDR3: CASSGFGLHQPQHF; DNA: TGTGCCAGCAGTGGCTTCGGATTGCATCAGCCCCAGCATTTT
V: TRBV27; size: many; D: TRBD1; J: TRBJ2-3; CDR3: CASSLWTGAIDTQYF; DNA: TGTGCCAGCAGTTTGTGGACAGGAGCAATAGATACGCAGTATTTT